Detailed here is one TCR beta chain. The source of the sample is a study of beta chain features in type 1 diabetes. About the research overall: Sorted cells from all samples, numbering about 100,000,000, were examined.

Sorted CD4+ subsets: naive, central memory, regulatory, stem cell-like memory (CD45RO/CCR7/CD25/CD127/CD95/CD27 panel). Sorted populations all exceeded 98% purity. Expressed TCRB transcripts were sequenced, since all the RNA that had been isolated was reverse transcribed. The protocol was immunoSEQ multiplex PCR, while the TCRdb copy is restricted to in-frame clones and leaves out a portion. Among under 550,000 clones, about an eighth were seen once, and the ten largest hold less than 0.06%. The sequenced sample was naive CD4+ T cells from blood. The clonotype comes from a woman between 18 and 30 years old in good health.

CDR3: CASSAKTRAGYTF. The CDR3 region has the DNA TGTGCCAGCAGCGCAAAAACGAGGGCTGGCTACACCTTC. The chain is built from TRBV14 and TRBJ1-2; D is undetermined. With 5 bases removed from V and 7 bases from J, the gap between germline ends came to 14 bases. The CDR3 has 13 residues. Germline loops: CDR1 SGHDN, CDR2 FVKESK.